The T cell receptor (beta chain) under discussion was sequenced for a study of T cell responses to AZD1222 COVID-19 vaccine. Overall study context: Recipients boosted at about 4 weeks or about 12 weeks are pooled.

The germline V gene has CDR1 SGHDT and CDR2 YYEEEE. CDR3 length: 13 residues. Trimming cost V 4 bases and J 4 bases, with 10 bases left between them. A word on this clone: Its matching antigen is unknown.

The study's findings and limits: All repertoire sampling was performed exclusively after the peak T cell response.

Profiling relied on immunoSEQ multiplex PCR, and the TCRdb table lists in-frame clones only, not all of them. This table has tens of thousands of clones, approximately 85% appearing once. Source: peripheral blood, taken on day 0 of AZD1222 vaccination. The sequence was collected from an adult in good health. This chain uses TRBV5-6 with TRBJ2-3, with D possibly TRBD2 on 6 matching bases. As DNA, the CDR3 is TGTGCCAGCAGCGGAGCGGGTGCAGATACGCAGTATTTT. Translation: CASSGAGADTQYF.